One and the same sample provided the 15 T cell receptor beta chains below, sequenced in a study of memory CD8 T cells in hepatitis C reinfection. Time point defined: late/post reinfection, 12 to 24 weeks after detection. No in vitro expansion preceded TCR sequencing of the sorted cells. Sequencing was performed with immunoSEQ multiplex PCR; in TCRdb, only in-frame clones are kept and a portion is missing. This table has tens of thousands of clones, approximately 89% appearing once. The material sequenced was naive CD8+ T cells sorted from blood. Receptor source: a man in his late teens or twenties with hepatitis C virus infection.

The rearrangement uses TRBV13 and TRBJ2-7; D unresolved. The CDR3 is 12 amino acids. The germline V gene encodes CDR1 PRHDT and CDR2 FYEKMQ (reference sequence). The ends were cut back, 8 bases at V and 6 bases at J, with 14 bases in the middle. The CDR3 nucleotides read TGTGCCAGCTCGACTCGGTCGTTCGAGCAGTACTTC. It encodes CASSTRSFEQYF.

The chain has TRBV9 and TRBJ2-5; no reliable D call. Trimming stripped 2 bases from V and 4 bases from J, with 12 bases between. Looked up from germline, CDR1 is SGDLS and CDR2 is YYNGEE. CDR3 size: 14 residues. The DNA for the CDR3 is TGTGCCAGCAGCGTCGAGGCGATGGTAGAGACCCAGTACTTC. This codes for CASSVEAMVETQYF.

This chain uses TRBV10-1 with TRBJ2-1; 14 bases line up with TRBD2. The germline V gene has CDR1 WNHNN and CDR2 SYGVQD (reference sequence). The J segment lost 1 base and the V segment lost 3 bases, leaving 14 bases of the junction unmatched. The CDR3 extends over 21 amino acids. CDR3 residues: CASSDSVGARTSGGSYNEQFF. In DNA form, the CDR3 reads TGCGCCAGCAGTGACTCCGTGGGGGCCAGGACTAGCGGGGGGTCCTACAATGAGCAGTTCTTC.

The J gene is TRBJ1-1, the V gene TRBV2; D gene ambiguous. Per germline, CDR1 SNHLY and CDR2 FYNNEI. The length of the CDR3 is 14 residues. Trimming took off 6 bases at V and 6 bases at J, with 17 bases between the two ends. CDR3 in amino acids: CASSGQEGVAEAFF. CDR3 in DNA: TGTGCCAGCAGCGGCCAGGAGGGTGTGGCTGAAGCTTTCTTT.

This chain links TRBV11-2 with TRBJ2-1, with TRBD2 matching 11 bases. This CDR3 comprises 16 residues. Trimming cost V 5 bases and J 0 bases; bases outside gene matches: 3. From germline, CDR1 is SGHAT and CDR2 FQNNGV. CDR3 sequence reads: CASSTSGGSSYNEQFF. CDR3 coding DNA: TGTGCCAGCAGCACTAGCGGGGGCAGCTCCTACAATGAGCAGTTCTTC.

The chain carries TRBV6-1 and TRBJ1-5; 7 nucleotides agree with TRBD1. Germline V gene data show CDR1 as MNHNS and CDR2 as SASEGT. There are 20 residues in the CDR3. V lost 4 bases to trimming and J lost 3 bases; unmatched junction nucleotides: 21. CDR3 DNA: TGTGCCAGCAGTGCAAACCGGGACAGTGTCGAGCCCCCCCTCAATCAGCCCCAGCATTTT. This translates into CASSANRDSVEPPLNQPQHF.

The gene calls are TRBV25-1 and TRBJ1-2; tentative D call: TRBD1 (6 bases). Germline CDR1 reads MGHDK; CDR2 reads SYGVNS. V was cut by 3 bases and J by 14 bases, with 13 bases left in between. This CDR3 has 11 amino acids. This chain's CDR3 is CASSDTGQTTF. CDR3 nucleotide sequence: TGTGCCAGCAGTGATACTGGACAGACAACCTTC.

V is TRBV18 and J is TRBJ2-1; D gene unclear. V shed 6 bases and J shed 13 bases, with 16 bases lying between them. The CDR3 is 12 amino acids. Germline lookup yields CDR1 KGHSH and CDR2 LQKENI. CDR3 sequence (DNA): TGTGCCAGCTCCCCTGACAAGCCGAATCAGTTCTTC. Its translation is CASSPDKPNQFF.

This sequence joins TRBV29-1 and TRBJ2-1, with TRBD2 matching over 11 bases. With 5 bases clipped from V and 0 bases from J, the junction kept 3 bases outside the gene matches. Germline-derived CDR1 and CDR2 are SQVTM and ANQGSEA. The CDR3 is made up of 15 amino acids. As DNA, the CDR3 is TGCAGCGTTCCGGGACTAGCGGACTCCTACAATGAGCAGTTCTTC. The encoded protein is CSVPGLADSYNEQFF.

The V gene is TRBV2, the J gene TRBJ2-7; perhaps TRBD1 as D (5 bases). The V gene's germline CDR1 is SNHLY and CDR2 FYNNEI. V was shortened by 6 bases and J by 2 bases, with 11 bases between the two germline ends. The CDR3 totals 13 residues. CDR3 nucleotides: TGTGCCAGCAGAATGGGGCAGACCTACGAGCAGTACTTC. As protein: CASRMGQTYEQYF.

The chain combines TRBV5-1 with TRBJ2-6; 8 bases line up with TRBD1. The trim removed 4 bases at V and 1 base at J, leaving 7 bases unmatched. The CDR3 runs to 17 residues. Germline V gives CDR1 SGHRS, CDR2 YFSETQ. The CDR3 DNA sequence: TGCGCCAGCAGCGGGGGACAGGCCCATTCTGGGGCCAACGTCCTGACTTTC. It translates to CASSGGQAHSGANVLTF. The entire variable domain, with the rest obtained from reference TRBV5-1 and TRBJ2-6, is as follows: KAGVTQTPRYLIKTRGQQVTLSCSPISGHRSVSWYQQTPGQGLQFLFEYFSETQRNKGNFPGRFSGRQFSNSRSEMNVSTLELGDSALYLCASSGGQAHSGANVLTFGAGSRLTVL.

The J gene is TRBJ2-3, the V gene TRBV12-5, with no clear D. The CDR3 runs to 17 residues. The V gene's germline CDR1 is LGHNT and CDR2 FRNRAP. Between the trimmed V and J ends, which lost 5 bases and 1 base, there was a span of 19 bases. This chain's CDR3 is CASGEDRWVVGTDTQYF. As DNA, the CDR3 is TGTGCTAGTGGTGAGGATCGATGGGTCGTGGGCACAGATACGCAGTATTTT.

This chain joins TRBV7-9 and TRBJ1-3; 7 bases align to TRBD1. Germline V CDR1 and CDR2: SEHNR, FQNEAQ (reference sequence). With 2 bases clipped from V and 8 bases from J, the junction kept 9 bases outside the gene matches. The length of the CDR3 is 15 residues. This CDR3 reads CASSLMDRTPDTIYF. For the CDR3, the DNA is TGTGCCAGCAGCTTAATGGACAGGACCCCCGACACCATATATTTT.

V and J are TRBV19 and TRBJ2-2; 7 positions agree with TRBD1. The V gene end was trimmed by 7 bases and the J gene end by 7 bases; junction bases not matched to a gene: 6. The CDR3 is 13 residues long. The germline V gene encodes CDR1 LNHDA and CDR2 SQIVND (reference sequence). CDR3 loop: CASTSGGVGELFF. DNA for the CDR3: TGTGCCAGTACCTCAGGGGGAGTCGGGGAGCTGTTTTTT.

Comments on this clone: At one end the junction does not follow the germline gene, possibly because of a read error. The V call is TRBV29-1, the J call TRBJ1-3; no clear D gene. This CDR3 contains 12 residues. The germline gives CDR1 SQVTM, CDR2 ANQGSEA. The CDR3 region is CSVATLQNAIYF. The CDR3 DNA reads as TGCAGCGTTGCTACTCTTCAAAACGCCATATATTTT.